This entry is about one TCR beta chain. Its antigen is unidentified. The data were obtained in a study of CD8 T cells in ankylosing spondylitis. Overall study findings and caveats: Reactive arthritis synovial fluid and blood were previously reported to contain some motif variants. It appeared that ankylosing spondylitis blood was characterized by a TCR beta motif of several highly homologous variants. Disease-linked clones were CD8+ and relatively rare in peripheral blood. The study looked at matched synovial fluid samples from ankylosing spondylitis patients. Disease-linked clones were reported to be significantly enriched there.

This CDR3 comprises 14 residues. V dropped 1 base and J dropped 4 bases, with 9 bases sitting between them. The TCR beta libraries were generated through quantitative 5'-RACE incorporating molecular barcodes. MiXCR, applied by TCRdb to the 5' RACE reads, yields one record per CDR3 protein. The sample holds roughly 670,000 distinct CDR3 sequences, 19% seen once. The sample was blood, either unsorted or a sorted T cell fraction (not recorded which). The sequence derives from a male donor with ankylosing spondylitis. The chain uses TRBV12-3 or TRBV12-4 and TRBJ2-3, with D possibly matching TRBD2 (5 bases). CDR3 DNA sequence: TGTGCCAGCAGTTTAGGGGAGTATGCAGATACGCAGTATTTT. Translated: CASSLGEYADTQYF.